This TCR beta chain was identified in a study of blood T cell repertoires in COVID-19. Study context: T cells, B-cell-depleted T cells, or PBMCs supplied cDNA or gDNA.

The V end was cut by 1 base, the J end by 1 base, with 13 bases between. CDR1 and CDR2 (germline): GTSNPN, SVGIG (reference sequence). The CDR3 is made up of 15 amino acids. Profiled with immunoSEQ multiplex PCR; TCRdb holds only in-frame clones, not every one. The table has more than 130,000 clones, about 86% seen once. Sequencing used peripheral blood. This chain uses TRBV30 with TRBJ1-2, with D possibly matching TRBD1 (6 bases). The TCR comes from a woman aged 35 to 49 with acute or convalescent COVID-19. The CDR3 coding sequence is TGTGCCTGGAGTGAAGGGGGGGTTAATAACTATGGCTACACCTTC. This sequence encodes CAWSEGGVNNYGYTF.